This TCR beta chain was profiled in a study of T cell responses to AZD1222 COVID-19 vaccine. Study conclusions and caveats: CD4 TCRs associated with vaccination spanned spike, dominating at 160-218 and 743-854. The donor group comprised mostly white British people and more females; the analysis possibly underestimated clonal diversity. Baseline seropositivity occurred in only six AZD1222 recipients.

About this clone: Its antigen is currently unknown. Other DNA sequences of this sample code for an identical CDR3.

The table came from immunoSEQ multiplex PCR; TCRdb's copy has only in-frame clones and leaves some out. This sample has around 160,000 clones, with under 95% found just once. Per the germline V gene, CDR1 is MDHEN and CDR2 is SYDVKM. The CDR3 loop spans 12 amino acids. Trimming left V 5 bases short and J 5 bases short, with 7 bases between. The sequence was obtained from an adult in good health. The chain uses TRBV28 and TRBJ1-5; D ambiguous. Sequencing was performed on peripheral blood, taken on day 0 of MenACWY control vaccination. CDR3 protein: CASSLPDQPQHF. CDR3 sequence (DNA): TGTGCCAGCAGTCTACCGGATCAGCCCCAGCATTTT.